This TCR beta chain was identified during a study of cytotoxic CD8 clonotypes in ibrutinib-treated CLL. On the study more broadly: The patient breakdown showed more than nine relapsed/refractory and approximately 15 treatment-naive cases, with fewer than 18 IGHV unmutated.

The planned depth of sequencing spanned 1 in 200,000 to 1 in 1 million T cells. Data came from immunoSEQ multiplex PCR; TCRdb stores just in-frame clones and leaves some out. The table includes 160,000 or so clones, approximately 80% detected once. This clone has more than one count but fewer than ten. Its antigen is not identified. Study findings and constraints: Contraction or stability on treatment characterized the public clonotypes, which were uncommon.

From germline, CDR1 is SGHRS and CDR2 YFSETQ. The CDR3 is made up of 13 amino acids. Germline trimming cut 3 bases from V and 6 bases from J; bases unmatched to any gene: 5. The origin of this receptor is a human donor with chronic lymphocytic leukemia. The chain employs TRBV5-1 and TRBJ1-1, with 7 bases matching TRBD1. Source: PBMCs, taken after 24 months of ibrutinib treatment. The CDR3, as DNA: TGCGCCAGCAGCTGGGGGGACAGCTCTGAAGCTTTCTTT. Its protein product is CASSWGDSSEAFF. Drawing the rest from reference TRBV5-1 and TRBJ1-1, the complete variable domain is KAGVTQTPRYLIKTRGQQVTLSCSPISGHRSVSWYQQTPGQGLQFLFEYFSETQRNKGNFPGRFSGRQFSNSRSEMNVSTLELGDSALYLCASSWGDSSEAFFGQGTRLTVV.